Below are 10 T cell receptor beta chains sequenced from a single sample in a study of STAT5B mutations in CD4+ large granular lymphocyte leukemia. Some clones are missing from TCRdb's copy, which holds only in-frame ones; the method was immunoSEQ multiplex PCR. The sample contains more than 35,000 clones, about 82% of which appear only once. Sample: CD4+ T cells from blood buffy coats. The receptors come from a human donor in good health.

J is TRBJ2-7 and V is TRBV6-5; 12 nucleotides align to TRBD2. Germline V gives CDR1 MNHEY, CDR2 SVGAGI. Trimming removed 2 bases from V and 0 bases from J; junction bases left unmatched: 2. This CDR3 is built from 16 residues. The CDR3 spells CASSYGTSGPSYEQYF. As DNA, the CDR3 is TGTGCCAGCAGTTACGGGACTAGCGGGCCCTCCTACGAGCAGTACTTC.

This clone was picked up a small number of times. The rearrangement uses TRBV19 and TRBJ2-6; no firm D call. Germline V gene sequence: CDR1 LNHDA, CDR2 SQIVND (reference sequence). Trimming removed 4 bases at V and 0 bases at J, with 4 bases between. The length of the CDR3 is 14 residues. CDR3 in DNA: TGTGCCAGTAGTAAGGACTCTGGGGCCAACGTCCTGACTTTC. Protein product: CASSKDSGANVLTF.

The genes are TRBV7-9 and TRBJ1-2; D remains ambiguous. This CDR3 has 11 amino acids. Trimming took off 2 bases at V and 6 bases at J, with 4 bases between the two ends. CDR1 and CDR2 from the germline V gene are SEHNR and FQNEAQ (reference sequence). Here the CDR3 DNA reads TGTGCCAGCAGCTTAAACGATGGCTACACCTTC. This sequence encodes CASSLNDGYTF.

The rearrangement uses TRBV29-1 and TRBJ2-3; 8 nucleotides align to TRBD2. CDR3 size: 14 residues. The J segment lost 0 bases and the V segment lost 5 bases, leaving 4 bases of the junction unmatched. Germline CDR1 and CDR2: SQVTM and ANQGSEA. CDR3 coding DNA: TGCAGCGTTAATAGCGGGACTAGCACAGATACGCAGTATTTT. Amino acids: CSVNSGTSTDTQYF.

V gene TRBV23-1 combines with J gene TRBJ1-4, with D possibly being TRBD1 (6 bases). TRBV23-1 is classed as an ORF, of uncertain function. This CDR3 contains 21 residues. V was shortened by 1 base and J by 0 bases, with 24 bases between the two germline ends. The CDR3 bases are TGCGCCAGCAGTCAATGCCTAATATGTGCAGGGGAGTTATCAACTAATGAAAAACTGTTTTTT. Encoded protein: CASSQCLICAGELSTNEKLFF.

This chain uses TRBV27 with TRBJ2-3, with 12 bases identical to TRBD2. The ends lost 5 bases at V and 6 bases at J; junction bases unmatched: 6. Germline V lookup: CDR1 MNHEY, CDR2 SMNVEV (reference sequence). The length of the CDR3 is 15 residues. CDR3 protein: CASSRLAGVTDTQYF. In DNA form, the CDR3 reads TGTGCCAGCAGTCGACTAGCGGGAGTGACGGATACGCAGTATTTT.

The gene calls are TRBV15 and TRBJ2-1; 9 nucleotides align to TRBD1. Germline loops: CDR1 LNHNV, CDR2 YYDKDF (reference sequence). The CDR3 is 16 residues long. The ends lost 2 bases at V and 2 bases at J; junction bases unmatched: 4. CDR3 region: CATSRPGTGPYNEQFF. The CDR3 region has the DNA TGTGCCACCAGCAGACCCGGGACAGGGCCCTACAATGAGCAGTTCTTC.

The chain employs TRBV28 and TRBJ2-1; maybe TRBD1 (5 bases). The V end lost 6 bases, the J end lost 10 bases, and 7 bases lay between the germline ends. This CDR3 is 10 amino acids long. The germline V gene has CDR1 MDHEN and CDR2 SYDVKM. The CDR3 protein is CASSYREQFF. The CDR3 coding sequence is TGTGCCAGCAGCTACAGGGAGCAGTTCTTC.

The sample holds one count of this clone. This chain links TRBV11-3 with TRBJ2-7; TRBD1 or TRBD2 may be the D gene (5 bases each). Germline lookup yields CDR1 SGHNT and CDR2 YENEEA. CDR3 length equals 12 residues. V lost 4 bases and J 2 bases, leaving 6 bases between the germline ends. The CDR3 DNA follows: TGTGCCAGCAGCTGGGGACCCTACGAGCAGTACTTC. Translation gives CASSWGPYEQYF.

The gene calls are TRBV19 and TRBJ2-5, with D possibly matching TRBD1 (6 bases). CDR3 length equals 13 residues. Germline CDR1 and CDR2: LNHDA and SQIVND (reference sequence). The V end lost 8 bases, the J end lost 4 bases, and 14 bases lay between the germline ends. CDR3 sequence reads: CASQQGGTETQYF. DNA for the CDR3: TGTGCCAGTCAACAGGGTGGGACAGAGACCCAGTACTTC.